The 25 T cell receptor beta chains below were found in one sample sequenced in a study of CD8+CD57+ T cells in acquired aplastic anemia. Profiling that covered TCR beta VDJ and CDR3 relied on genomic DNA as its template. One entry per CDR3 protein, called by TCRdb with MiXCR from the reads. The table includes about 210,000 distinct CDR3 sequences, 61% detected once. Sequencing input: sorted CD4+, CD8+, or CD8+CD57+ T cells (not recorded which) from PBMCs. These TCRs come from a human donor in good health.

This clonotype was counted ten times or more. The chain uses TRBV9 and TRBJ2-1; 12 nucleotides align to TRBD1. Germline values: CDR1 SGDLS, CDR2 YYNGEE. There are 21 residues in the CDR3. V lost 0 bases and J lost 0; bases outside the gene matches: 13. This CDR3 reads CASSVAPTGTGGGSSYNEQFF. CDR3 nucleotides: TGTGCCAGCAGCGTAGCCCCTACCGGGACAGGGGGCGGAAGCTCCTACAATGAGCAGTTCTTC.

V and J are TRBV20-1 and TRBJ1-5; D gene ambiguous. In germline, CDR1 is DFQATT, CDR2 SNEGSKA (reference sequence). CDR3 length: 15 residues. Deletions cut 4 bases from V and 0 bases from J, with 13 bases between. The CDR3 loop is CSAMVDGNSNQPQHF. In nucleotides, the CDR3 is TGCAGTGCTATGGTGGACGGAAATAGCAATCAGCCCCAGCATTTT.

This clonotype was picked up many times. J is TRBJ2-1 and V is TRBV7-9; D is unresolved. Trimming took off 1 base at V and 8 bases at J, with 21 bases between the two ends. Germline lookup yields CDR1 SEHNR and CDR2 FQNEAQ (reference sequence). The CDR3 covers 17 residues. CDR3 amino acids: CASSLGRHGPFFYEQFF. The CDR3 DNA follows: TGTGCCAGCAGCTTAGGGAGACACGGGCCTTTTTTCTATGAGCAGTTCTTC.

V gene TRBV10-3 combines with J gene TRBJ2-7; possibly TRBD1 or TRBD2 for D (5 bases each). Trimming shortened V by 2 bases and J by 6 bases, and 17 bases separated the two germline ends. Germline CDR1 is ENHRY and CDR2 is SYGVKD. This CDR3 comprises 15 residues. CDR3 DNA: TGTGCCATCAGTGAGGGGACGAGATCGGCGATCGAGCAGTACTTC. This translates into CAISEGTRSAIEQYF.

The gene calls are TRBV20-1 and TRBJ2-2, with no clear D. This CDR3 has 13 residues. CDR1 is DFQATT and CDR2 is SNEGSKA in the germline V gene (reference sequence). Between the trimmed V and J ends, which lost 3 bases and 2 bases, there was a span of 7 bases. Written as DNA, the CDR3 is TGCAGTGCTAGTGAGCCAAACACCGGGGAGCTGTTTTTT. Protein sequence: CSASEPNTGELFF.

The chain carries TRBV9 and TRBJ2-7, with D perhaps matching TRBD2 (5 bases). This CDR3 contains 15 residues. CDR1 is SGDLS and CDR2 is YYNGEE in the germline V gene. V was clipped by 0 bases and J by 4 bases, with 14 bases between them. In nucleotides, the CDR3 is TGTGCCAGCAGCGTAGCTGTAGGCTCGGGATACGAGCAGTACTTC. Translation: CASSVAVGSGYEQYF.

For the CDR3, the DNA is TGTGCCAGCAGCTGGTGGGTCAGTCCCGACTATGGCTACACCTTC. This translates into CASSWWVSPDYGYTF. The gene calls are TRBV7-2 and TRBJ1-2; D unresolved. Looked up from germline, CDR1 is SGHTA and CDR2 is FQGNSA. This CDR3 has 15 amino acids. V was clipped by 4 bases and J by 3 bases, with 15 bases between them.

This clonotype was counted a few times. The gene calls are TRBV2 and TRBJ1-6, with D perhaps matching TRBD1 (6 bases). V lost 4 bases and J 6 bases, leaving 13 bases between the germline ends. CDR1 is SNHLY and CDR2 is FYNNEI in the germline V gene. CDR3 size: 15 residues. DNA of the CDR3: TGTGCCAGCAGTGGATTACAGGGTTCTAATTCACCCCTCCACTTT. It translates to CASSGLQGSNSPLHF.

This clonotype was detected ten times or more. This sequence joins TRBV27 and TRBJ2-7, with a weak D call TRBD2 (6 bases). The germline V gene has CDR1 MNHEY and CDR2 SMNVEV (reference sequence). The germline V and J ends were trimmed by 5 bases and 5 bases, with 16 bases remaining between them. The CDR3 is 14 residues long. The CDR3 DNA is TGTGCCAGCAGTAGCGCGGCGGGAAATGACGAGCAGTACTTC. Its protein is CASSSAAGNDEQYF.

The chain links TRBV29-1 to TRBJ2-7; D is possibly TRBD1 (6 bases). The CDR3 is 14 residues long. V lost 6 bases, J lost 3 bases, and 18 bases lay in between. Germline V gene data show CDR1 as SQVTM and CDR2 as ANQGSEA. CDR3: CSVTTGSDIYEQYF. CDR3 bases: TGCAGCGTGACGACAGGTTCCGATATCTACGAGCAGTACTTC.

The V and J genes are TRBV7-3 and TRBJ2-1; D perhaps matches TRBD2 (6 bases). The V end was cut by 5 bases, the J end by 8 bases, with 13 bases between. The CDR3 consists of 13 residues. Germline values: CDR1 SGHTA, CDR2 FQGTGA. CDR3 amino acids: CASSHYGSDEQFF. The CDR3 DNA reads TGTGCCAGCAGCCACTACGGGAGCGATGAGCAGTTCTTC.

This clonotype was counted ten times or more. This chain links TRBV7-9 with TRBJ2-7, with 9 bases matching TRBD2. Germline CDR1 is SEHNR and CDR2 is FQNEAQ (reference sequence). V gave up 4 bases and J gave up 4 bases; unmatched junction bases: 5. This CDR3 is built from 14 residues. This CDR3 is CASSSPTSGYEQYF. The CDR3 DNA sequence: TGTGCCAGCAGCTCGCCGACTAGCGGATACGAGCAGTACTTC.

This clonotype showed up just a few times. The chain carries TRBV15 and TRBJ2-6, with unresolved D. CDR1 is LNHNV, CDR2 YYDKDF, per germline (reference sequence). CDR3 size: 16 residues. With 1 base removed from V and 1 base from J, the gap between germline ends came to 8 bases. The CDR3 DNA sequence: TGTGCCACCAGCAGAGGGACCGCTTCTGGGGCCAACGTCCTGACTTTC. Amino acid sequence: CATSRGTASGANVLTF.

This clonotype was seen repeatedly, ten times or more. The V and J genes are TRBV5-6 and TRBJ2-2, with 7 bases aligning to TRBD1. Germline CDR1 is SGHDT and CDR2 is YYEEEE. Losses at the gene ends were 0 bases for V and 5 bases for J; bases not matched to a gene: 7. CDR3 size: 16 residues. The CDR3 nucleotides are TGTGCCAGCAGCTTGGAATTACAGGGGCCTACCGGGGAGCTGTTTTTT. Its translation: CASSLELQGPTGELFF.

This clonotype was picked up many times. The V call is TRBV2, the J call TRBJ2-1; unclear D gene. The germline V gene encodes CDR1 SNHLY and CDR2 FYNNEI. The CDR3 is 15 amino acids. V gave up 5 bases and J gave up 0 bases, with 11 bases separating them. In DNA, the CDR3 is TGTGCCAGCAGTCCCGGGCTCAGCTCCTACAATGAGCAGTTCTTC. Translated: CASSPGLSSYNEQFF.

V gene TRBV20-1 combines with J gene TRBJ2-7, with 9 nucleotides matching TRBD1. Germline loops: CDR1 DFQATT, CDR2 SNEGSKA (reference sequence). The trim removed 1 base at V and 2 bases at J, leaving 9 bases unmatched. The CDR3 totals 16 residues. The CDR3 DNA reads as TGCAGTGCTAGAGGGGACAGGGACAGCTTCCCCTACGAGCAGTACTTC. Translation gives CSARGDRDSFPYEQYF.

The V and J genes are TRBV24-1 and TRBJ1-2; 8 nucleotides match TRBD1. Germline V lookup: CDR1 KGHDR, CDR2 SFDVKD. The length of the CDR3 is 14 residues. With V trimmed by 4 bases and J by 6 bases, 6 bases remained unmatched. This chain's CDR3 is CATSDPGRGHGYTF. The CDR3 DNA is TGTGCCACCAGTGACCCTGGCAGGGGGCATGGCTACACCTTC.

The chain uses TRBV15 and TRBJ1-1, with D possibly matching TRBD1 (6 bases). There are 14 residues in the CDR3. V lost 4 bases and J 3 bases, leaving 12 bases between the germline ends. CDR1 is LNHNV and CDR2 is YYDKDF in the germline V gene (reference sequence). CDR3 nucleotide sequence: TGTGCCACCAGCAAAAGACAGGTAGACACTGAAGCTTTCTTT. Its protein product is CATSKRQVDTEAFF.

The V call is TRBV4-1, the J call TRBJ2-7; D possibly corresponds to TRBD2 (5 bases). Germline CDR1 MGHRA, CDR2 YSYEKL. V was shortened by 1 base and J by 6 bases, with 7 bases between the two germline ends. The CDR3 covers 12 residues. The CDR3 protein is CASSQGRVEQYF. The DNA for the CDR3 is TGCGCCAGCAGCCAAGGGCGGGTCGAGCAGTACTTC.

V gene TRBV29-1 combines with J gene TRBJ1-1; TRBD1 matches at 7 bases. Germline CDR1 and CDR2: SQVTM and ANQGSEA. The CDR3 is 12 amino acids. Trimming cost V 7 bases and J 4 bases; bases outside gene matches: 6. CDR3 residues: CSAQTGTTEAFF. DNA for the CDR3: TGCAGCGCCCAGACAGGGACCACTGAAGCTTTCTTT.

This clonotype was counted between two and nine times. The J gene is TRBJ2-7, the V gene TRBV7-2, with D perhaps being TRBD1 or TRBD2 (5 bases each). The CDR3 is 12 residues long. Trimming removed 2 bases at V and 9 bases at J, with 11 bases between. Germline CDR1 reads SGHTA; CDR2 reads FQGNSA. The DNA for the CDR3 is TGTGCCAGCAGCTTAAGGGACGGGTTGCAGTACTTC. Its protein product is CASSLRDGLQYF.

In its sample, this clonotype was seen a few times. DNA of the CDR3: TGTGCCAGCAGCCAAGATGATGGGTTCCATAGCAATCAGCCCCAGCATTTT. This gives the protein CASSQDDGFHSNQPQHF. The chain uses TRBV4-2 and TRBJ1-5; unclear D gene. Germline loops: CDR1 LGHNA, CDR2 YNFKEQ. CDR3 length: 17 amino acids. V was cut by 0 bases and J by 0 bases, with 12 bases left in between.

The rearrangement joins TRBV19 to TRBJ1-5; D remains ambiguous. Germline V CDR1 and CDR2: LNHDA, SQIVND (reference sequence). The CDR3 extends over 13 amino acids. Trimming pared 5 bases from V and 5 bases from J, leaving 10 bases between. CDR3 DNA: TGTGCCAGTAGTGACAAGGGCGATCAGCCCCAGCATTTT. Its protein is CASSDKGDQPQHF.

V is TRBV10-2 and J is TRBJ2-3; a possible D gene is TRBD2 (5 bases). The germline V and J ends were trimmed by 4 bases and 6 bases, with 11 bases remaining between them. Germline assignment: CDR1 WSHSY and CDR2 SAAADI. CDR3 length: 13 amino acids. CDR3 amino acids: CASSVTGLDTQYF. CDR3 bases: TGCGCCAGCAGTGTAACGGGGTTGGATACGCAGTATTTT.

The J gene is TRBJ2-1, the V gene TRBV7-8; 8 bases fit TRBD1. From germline, CDR1 is SGHVS and CDR2 FQNEAQ. V dropped 11 bases and J dropped 7; count of bases not matched to a gene: 13. This CDR3 contains 14 residues. The CDR3 DNA is TGTGCCGCCCAGGCCGACAGGGGACCGAATGAGCAGTTCTTC. It specifies CAAQADRGPNEQFF.